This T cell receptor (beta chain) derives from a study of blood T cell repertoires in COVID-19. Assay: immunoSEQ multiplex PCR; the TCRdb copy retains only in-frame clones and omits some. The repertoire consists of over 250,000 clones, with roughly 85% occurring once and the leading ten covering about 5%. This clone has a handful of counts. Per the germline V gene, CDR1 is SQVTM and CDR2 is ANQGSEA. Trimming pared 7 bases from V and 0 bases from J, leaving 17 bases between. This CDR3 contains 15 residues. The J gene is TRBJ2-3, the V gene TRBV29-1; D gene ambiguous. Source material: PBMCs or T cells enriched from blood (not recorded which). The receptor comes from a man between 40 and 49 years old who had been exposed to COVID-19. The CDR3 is CSAAPIETSTDTQYF. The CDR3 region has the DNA TGCAGCGCCGCCCCTATAGAAACTAGCACAGATACGCAGTATTTT.